Below, 29 T cell receptor beta chains from the same sample are listed, as sequenced in a study of Ad26.COV2.S vaccination and SARS-CoV-2 variants. As for treatment: some 20 received Ad26.COV2.S at low or high dose, single or two shots; five or six received placebo; per-sample allocation not given. Following the first vaccine or placebo injection, samples were taken on day 63. Profiling relied on immunoSEQ multiplex PCR, and the TCRdb table lists in-frame clones only, not all of them. The data show over 400,000 clones, 90% seen once. The sequencing here drew on peripheral blood, taken in a trial of Ad26.COV2.S vaccine versus placebo. Receptors were obtained from a person aged 18-60 years who received the Ad26.COV2.S COVID-19 vaccine or a placebo.

This chain joins TRBV7-2 and TRBJ2-3, with TRBD2 matching 7 bases. This CDR3 has 15 residues. The germline gives CDR1 SGHTA, CDR2 FQGNSA. Unmatched junction bases numbered 6, after V lost 0 bases and J lost 6 bases. The CDR3 spells CASSLAGGPGDTQYF. In DNA, the CDR3 is TGTGCCAGCAGCTTAGCGGGAGGGCCGGGGGATACGCAGTATTTT.

This chain connects TRBV5-8 to TRBJ2-7; a weak D match, TRBD1 (5 bases). This CDR3 is built from 16 residues. The V end lost 1 base, the J end lost 0 bases, and 14 bases lay between the germline ends. CDR1 and CDR2 from the germline V gene are SGHTS and YDEGEE. The CDR3 reads CASSLRGSLNSYEQYF. DNA of the CDR3: TGTGCCAGCAGCTTGAGGGGCAGCCTGAACTCCTACGAGCAGTACTTC.

This clone was picked up a small number of times. The J gene is TRBJ2-7, the V gene TRBV21-1. TRBV21-1 is termed a pseudogene. This CDR3 is 18 amino acids long. The CDR3 is CAAVNRGTRDLISYEQYF. In DNA, the CDR3 is TGTGCCGCTGTAAACAGGGGGACTAGGGACTTAATCTCCTACGAGCAGTACTTC.

V usage is TRBV7-9 and J usage is TRBJ2-7; weak D call: TRBD2 (6 bases). CDR1 and CDR2 from the germline V gene are SEHNR and FQNEAQ (reference sequence). The CDR3 contains 12 residues. Trimming cost V 8 bases and J 3 bases, with 11 bases left between them. The CDR3 loop reads CASSPGDYEQYF. The DNA of the CDR3 is TGTGCCAGCTCCCCGGGGGACTACGAGCAGTACTTC.

This chain links TRBV7-2 with TRBJ1-5; perhaps TRBD1 as D (6 bases). The CDR3 has 16 amino acids. Germline V CDR1 and CDR2: SGHTA, FQGNSA. Trimming stripped 5 bases from V and 7 bases from J, with 21 bases between. CDR3 amino acids: CASSPGVGGVRQPQHF. The DNA of the CDR3 is TGTGCCAGCAGCCCAGGGGTTGGGGGCGTTCGACAGCCCCAGCATTTT.

The table lists this clone with a few counts. The rearrangement uses TRBV13 and TRBJ2-7; no firm D call. CDR3 length: 12 residues. The ends were cut back, 2 bases at V and 3 bases at J, with 5 bases in the middle. Germline CDR1 PRHDT, CDR2 FYEKMQ (reference sequence). The CDR3 protein is CASSLLHYEQYF. In DNA form, the CDR3 reads TGTGCCAGCAGCTTACTCCACTACGAGCAGTACTTC. The complete variable domain, with remaining parts taken from reference TRBV13 and TRBJ2-7, reads AAGVIQSPRHLIKEKRETATLKCYPIPRHDTVYWYQQGPGQDPQFLISFYEKMQSDKGSIPDRFSAQQFSDYHSELNMSSLELGDSALYFCASSLLHYEQYFGPGTRLTVT.

V is TRBV25-1 and J is TRBJ2-7; 7 positions match TRBD1. There are 15 residues in the CDR3. The junction had 9 bases not matched to a gene; V was cut back by 2 bases and J by 5 bases. Germline-derived CDR1 and CDR2 are MGHDK and SYGVNS. CDR3 coding DNA: TGTGCCAGCAGTGAACCAGGGGGTCAGTTTAACGAGCAGTACTTC. Protein sequence: CASSEPGGQFNEQYF.

This sequence joins TRBV7-9 and TRBJ2-5, with D possibly matching TRBD2 (5 bases). Germline loops: CDR1 SEHNR, CDR2 FQNEAQ (reference sequence). The CDR3 is 13 residues long. The V end was cut by 5 bases, the J end by 5 bases, with 12 bases between. The CDR3 region is CASSVSVSETQYF. CDR3 in DNA: TGTGCCAGCAGCGTTAGCGTTTCGGAGACCCAGTACTTC.

The V and J genes are TRBV4-1 and TRBJ2-7; 7 positions agree with TRBD1. From germline, CDR1 is MGHRA and CDR2 YSYEKL. V was pared by 2 bases and J by 3 bases, with 7 bases of the junction left unmatched. The CDR3 extends over 15 amino acids. CDR3 amino acids: CASSQRETGNYEQYF. The CDR3 DNA is TGCGCCAGCAGCCAACGCGAGACAGGGAACTACGAGCAGTACTTC.

The chain recombines TRBV3-1 (or the pseudogene TRBV3-2) with TRBJ1-4, with D maybe TRBD1 (5 bases). CDR1 LGHDT and CDR2 YNNKEL come from the germline V gene (reference sequence). Trimming took off 0 bases at V and 7 bases at J, with 15 bases between the two ends. This CDR3 region has 16 residues. The CDR3 region is CASSQEFGGRPEKLFF. In DNA, the CDR3 is TGTGCCAGCAGCCAAGAGTTTGGGGGTCGGCCTGAAAAACTGTTTTTT.

The rearrangement uses TRBV28 and TRBJ2-7; the match to TRBD1 covers 11 bases. V was pared by 4 bases and J by 0 bases, with 8 bases of the junction left unmatched. The CDR3 is made up of 17 amino acids. Germline V gives CDR1 MDHEN, CDR2 SYDVKM. CDR3 DNA sequence: TGTGCCAGCAGTTCGAACCTCGGGACAGGGGGCTCCTACGAGCAGTACTTC. Translated, it gives CASSSNLGTGGSYEQYF.

The rearrangement joins TRBV27 to TRBJ1-5, with D tentatively TRBD1 (6 bases). This CDR3 contains 13 residues. Germline CDR1 is MNHEY and CDR2 is SMNVEV (reference sequence). V was shortened by 6 bases and J by 6 bases, with 12 bases between the two germline ends. As DNA, the CDR3 is TGTGCCAGCAGACAGGGTGGGGCTCAGCCCCAGCATTTT. The encoded protein is CASRQGGAQPQHF.

This clone occurred once. The chain couples TRBV28 to TRBJ2-3, with 8 positions matching TRBD2. The CDR3 loop spans 13 amino acids. The germline gives CDR1 MDHEN, CDR2 SYDVKM. V trimming: 10 bases; J trimming: 3 bases; junction bases outside the gene matches: 6. The CDR3 loop reads CATLQRETDTQYF. DNA of the CDR3: TGTGCCACACTCCAGCGGGAGACAGATACGCAGTATTTT.

The chain couples TRBV19 to TRBJ2-7; D not certain. Germline assignment: CDR1 LNHDA and CDR2 SQIVND (reference sequence). V gave up 3 bases and J gave up 6 bases, with 18 bases separating them. The length of the CDR3 is 15 residues. The CDR3 here is CASSIAQAPGREQYF. The DNA of the CDR3 is TGTGCCAGTAGTATTGCTCAGGCCCCGGGTCGCGAGCAGTACTTC.

The CDR3 region is CASSYGGQVSDTQYF. CDR3 sequence (DNA): TGTGCCAGCAGTTACGGCGGGCAGGTCTCAGATACGCAGTATTTT. V and J are TRBV6-5 and TRBJ2-3; tentatively, D is TRBD2 (5 bases). The CDR3 has 15 amino acids. Germline V CDR1 and CDR2: MNHEY, SVGAGI. Trimming removed 2 bases at V and 4 bases at J, with 13 bases between.

This rearrangement joins TRBV2 to TRBJ1-1; 9 bases are a match to TRBD1. This CDR3 is 14 amino acids long. V dropped 4 bases and J dropped 6; count of bases not matched to a gene: 6. CDR1 and CDR2 (germline): SNHLY, FYNNEI. CDR3 region: CASSGDRVYAEAFF. The CDR3 DNA is TGTGCCAGCAGTGGGGACAGGGTCTACGCTGAAGCTTTCTTT.

V usage is TRBV2 and J usage is TRBJ2-5; D could derive from TRBD1 or TRBD2 (5 bases each). From germline, CDR1 is SNHLY and CDR2 FYNNEI. The length of the CDR3 is 13 residues. V was trimmed by 2 bases and J by 5 bases, leaving 9 bases between them. CDR3 sequence reads: CASSEFWGETQYF. The CDR3 DNA reads as TGTGCCAGCAGTGAATTTTGGGGGGAGACCCAGTACTTC.

The chain has TRBV28 and TRBJ2-5; maybe TRBD2 (6 bases). Per germline, CDR1 MDHEN and CDR2 SYDVKM. The CDR3 contains 15 residues. The germline V and J ends were trimmed by 2 bases and 2 bases, with 12 bases remaining between them. This CDR3 is CASSLRLGRQETQYF. The CDR3 nucleotides read TGTGCCAGCAGTTTACGACTAGGTCGTCAAGAGACCCAGTACTTC. Full variable domain (outside the CDR3, taken from reference TRBV28 and TRBJ2-5): DVKVTQSSRYLVKRTGEKVFLECVQDMDHENMFWYRQDPGLGLRLIYFSYDVKMKEKGDIPEGYSVSREKKERFSLILESASTNQTSMYLCASSLRLGRQETQYFGPGTRLLVL.

The chain has TRBV9 and TRBJ1-5; D is unresolved. The CDR3 extends over 16 amino acids. Per the germline V gene, CDR1 is SGDLS and CDR2 is YYNGEE. V was trimmed by 1 base and J by 7 bases, leaving 18 bases between them. This CDR3 reads CASSVKSRHGEQPQHF. The CDR3 DNA is TGTGCCAGCAGCGTAAAATCCCGACATGGCGAACAGCCCCAGCATTTT.

On this clone itself: This CDR3 is also generated by other DNA sequences in the sample. The gene calls are TRBV5-1 and TRBJ2-1; D is unclear. The CDR3 sequence is 12 residues long. CDR1 and CDR2 (germline): SGHRS, YFSETQ. Trimming shortened V by 0 bases and J by 10 bases, and 8 bases separated the two germline ends. CDR3 amino acids: CASSLEGVEQFF. CDR3 in DNA: TGCGCCAGCAGCTTGGAGGGTGTCGAGCAGTTCTTC.

This clone has just one count. This sequence joins TRBV7-6 and TRBJ2-7; 7 bases are a match to TRBD1. CDR3 length: 13 residues. With V trimmed by 8 bases and J by 2 bases, 6 bases remained unmatched. CDR1 and CDR2 (germline): SGHVS, FNYEAQ. CDR3 bases: TGTGCCAGCGGCCACGGGACAGCCTACGAGCAGTACTTC. Amino acids: CASGHGTAYEQYF.

The sample holds one count of this clone. The chain carries TRBV18 and TRBJ2-3, with D hard to call. V was clipped by 4 bases and J by 1 base, with 15 bases between them. Looked up from germline, CDR1 is KGHSH and CDR2 is LQKENI. The CDR3 length is 16 residues. The CDR3 spells CASSLRTDLGTDTQYF. CDR3 nucleotide sequence: TGTGCCAGCTCACTCCGGACGGATTTAGGCACAGATACGCAGTATTTT.

In this sample, this clone turned up once. The chain recombines TRBV5-1 with TRBJ2-1; D remains unclear. This CDR3 is built from 15 residues. The V gene lost 4 bases and the J gene lost 2 bases, with 13 bases spanning the gap. Germline values: CDR1 SGHRS, CDR2 YFSETQ. The DNA of the CDR3 is TGCGCCAGCAGCCCCGGAACACCCGCCTACAATGAGCAGTTCTTC. This encodes CASSPGTPAYNEQFF.

J is TRBJ2-7 and V is TRBV28; D is unclear. This CDR3 spans 13 amino acids. The germline V and J ends were trimmed by 2 bases and 6 bases, with 11 bases remaining between them. CDR1 and CDR2 from the germline V gene are MDHEN and SYDVKM. The chain's CDR3 is CASSLGQPTEQYF. The CDR3 region has the DNA TGTGCCAGCAGTTTAGGGCAGCCTACCGAGCAGTACTTC.

The chain uses TRBV13 and TRBJ2-7, with a possible D match to TRBD1 (5 bases). Trimming took off 2 bases at V and 4 bases at J, with 9 bases between the two ends. Germline V gene data show CDR1 as PRHDT and CDR2 as FYEKMQ (reference sequence). The CDR3 contains 13 residues. CDR3 in amino acids: CASSLKAGYEQYF. Written as DNA, the CDR3 is TGTGCCAGCAGCTTAAAGGCAGGGTACGAGCAGTACTTC.

The chain is built from TRBV24-1 and TRBJ1-5; D call uncertain. V lost 3 bases and J 1 base, leaving 12 bases between the germline ends. Per the germline V gene, CDR1 is KGHDR and CDR2 is SFDVKD. There are 16 residues in the CDR3. CDR3 amino acids: CATSDTSSPSNQPQHF. CDR3 DNA: TGTGCCACCAGTGATACTTCCTCCCCGAGCAATCAGCCCCAGCATTTT.

This chain uses TRBV4-1 with TRBJ2-7; 13 bases line up with TRBD2. The CDR3 totals 15 residues. CDR1 is MGHRA and CDR2 is YSYEKL in the germline V gene. V dropped 4 bases and J dropped 0; count of bases not matched to a gene: 0. CDR3 region: CASSRTSGSSYEQYF. The CDR3 coding sequence is TGCGCCAGCAGCCGGACTAGCGGGAGCTCCTACGAGCAGTACTTC.

The CDR3 DNA sequence: TGTGCCAGCAGAGAGACGGGGGGACAGGGGCATAACGAGCAGTACTTC. Its translation is CASRETGGQGHNEQYF. V usage is TRBV28 and J usage is TRBJ2-7; 10 nucleotides agree with TRBD1. V was clipped by 6 bases and J by 5 bases; unmatched bases: 13. CDR3 length: 16 amino acids. Looked up from germline, CDR1 is MDHEN and CDR2 is SYDVKM.

The CDR3 DNA is TGTGCCAGCAGCTTGGCGGGGAGCCAGTCCTACGAGCAGTACTTC. This sequence encodes CASSLAGSQSYEQYF. The J gene is TRBJ2-7, the V gene TRBV5-4, with a possible D match to TRBD2 (5 bases). The length of the CDR3 is 15 residues. The V end lost 0 bases, the J end lost 1 base, and 11 bases lay between the germline ends. From germline, CDR1 is SGHNT and CDR2 YYREEE (reference sequence).